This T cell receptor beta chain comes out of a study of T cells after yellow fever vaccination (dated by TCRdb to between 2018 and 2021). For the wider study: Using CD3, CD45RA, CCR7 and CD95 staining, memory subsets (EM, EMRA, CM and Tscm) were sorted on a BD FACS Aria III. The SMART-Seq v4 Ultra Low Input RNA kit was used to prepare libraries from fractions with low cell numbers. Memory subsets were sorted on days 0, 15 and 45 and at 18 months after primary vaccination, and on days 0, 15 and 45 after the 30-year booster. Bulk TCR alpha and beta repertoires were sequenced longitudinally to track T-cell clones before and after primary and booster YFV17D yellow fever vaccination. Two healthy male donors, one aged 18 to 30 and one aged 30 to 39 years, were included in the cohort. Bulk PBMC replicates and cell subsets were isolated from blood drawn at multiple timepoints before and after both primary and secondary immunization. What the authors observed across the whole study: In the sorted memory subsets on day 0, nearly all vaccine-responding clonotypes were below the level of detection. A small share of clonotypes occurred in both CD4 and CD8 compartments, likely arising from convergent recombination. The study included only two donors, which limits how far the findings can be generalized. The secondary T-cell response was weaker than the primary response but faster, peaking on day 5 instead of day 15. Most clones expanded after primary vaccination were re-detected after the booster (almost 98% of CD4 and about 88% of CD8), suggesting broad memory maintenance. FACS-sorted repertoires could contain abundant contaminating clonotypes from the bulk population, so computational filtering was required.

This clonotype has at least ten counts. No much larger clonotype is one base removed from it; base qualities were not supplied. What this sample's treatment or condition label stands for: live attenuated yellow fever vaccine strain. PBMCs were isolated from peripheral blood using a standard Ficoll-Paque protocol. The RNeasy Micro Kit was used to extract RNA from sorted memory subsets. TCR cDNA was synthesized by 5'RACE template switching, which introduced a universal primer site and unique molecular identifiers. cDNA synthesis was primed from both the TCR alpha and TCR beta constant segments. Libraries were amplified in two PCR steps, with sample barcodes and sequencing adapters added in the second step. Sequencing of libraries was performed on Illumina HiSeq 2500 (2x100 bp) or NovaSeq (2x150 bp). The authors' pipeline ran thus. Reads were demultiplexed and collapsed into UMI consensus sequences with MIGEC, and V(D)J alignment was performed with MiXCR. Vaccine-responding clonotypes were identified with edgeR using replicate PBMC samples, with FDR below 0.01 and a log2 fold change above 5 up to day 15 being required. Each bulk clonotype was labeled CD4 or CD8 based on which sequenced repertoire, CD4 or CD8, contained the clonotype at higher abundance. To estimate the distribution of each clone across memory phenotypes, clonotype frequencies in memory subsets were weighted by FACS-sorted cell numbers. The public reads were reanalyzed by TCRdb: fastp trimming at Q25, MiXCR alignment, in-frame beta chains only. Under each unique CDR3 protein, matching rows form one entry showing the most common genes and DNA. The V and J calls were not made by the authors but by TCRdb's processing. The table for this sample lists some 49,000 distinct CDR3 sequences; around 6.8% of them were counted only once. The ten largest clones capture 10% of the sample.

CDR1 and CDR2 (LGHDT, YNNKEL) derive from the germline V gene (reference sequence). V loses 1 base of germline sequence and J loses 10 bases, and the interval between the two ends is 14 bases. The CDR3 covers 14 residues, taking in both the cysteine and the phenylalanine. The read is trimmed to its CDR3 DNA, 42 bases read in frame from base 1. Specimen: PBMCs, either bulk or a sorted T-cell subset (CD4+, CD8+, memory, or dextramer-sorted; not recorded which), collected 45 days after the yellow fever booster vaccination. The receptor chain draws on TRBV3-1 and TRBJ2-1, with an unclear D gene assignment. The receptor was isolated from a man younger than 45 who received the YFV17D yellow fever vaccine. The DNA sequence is TGTGCCAGCAGCCAAGTCGCTCCTAGTGGCGAGCAGTTCTTC. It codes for CASSQVAPSGEQFF.